This T cell receptor (beta chain) was documented in a study of siplizumab effects on memory and regulatory T cells. This CDR3 has 15 amino acids. The germline CDR1 and CDR2 sequences are SGHRS and YFSETQ. Germline trimming cut 3 bases from V and 4 bases from J; bases unmatched to any gene: 1. Per individual sample, 100,000 or so TCR templates were assayed. Using immunoSEQ multiplex PCR, the repertoire was profiled, and TCRdb retains in-frame clones only, with some absent. The table has fewer than 120,000 clones, 80% to 95% seen once; the top ten hold 1% to 1.5%. Remarks on this clone: Antigen unknown. The sample has other DNA sequences that encode this CDR3 too.

Findings and caveats of the study: The alloresponse seemed to draw substantially on naive T cells, which appeared more diverse than memory cells. Phenotypic classification as naive or memory proved unattainable for roughly 75-97% of proliferating CD4+ or CD8+ clones. With siplizumab, mappable alloreactive CD4+ clones averaged 68.8% Treg-derived, versus over 25% in controls.

The receptor's source is a human donor in good health. The chain joins TRBV5-1 to TRBJ2-5, with 15 nucleotides matching TRBD2. Sequencing was done on a sample of CD4+ T cells sorted from blood. This CDR3 is CASSSGLAGGETQYF. The DNA for the CDR3 is TGCGCCAGCAGCTCGGGACTAGCGGGGGGAGAGACCCAGTACTTC.